What follows are 31 T cell receptor beta chains derived from one specimen sequenced in a study of blood T cell repertoires in COVID-19. Profiling relied on immunoSEQ multiplex PCR, and the TCRdb table lists in-frame clones only, not all of them. The sample shows over 40,000 clones, 85% to 95% of them seen only once. Sequencing was performed on peripheral blood. The source of these receptors is a woman aged 80 or over with acute or convalescent COVID-19.

J is TRBJ1-1 and V is TRBV7-2; D not resolved. This CDR3 is 19 amino acids long. Germline V gene sequence: CDR1 SGHTA, CDR2 FQGNSA. V was cut by 1 base and J by 5 bases, with 26 bases left in between. The CDR3 is CASSLETRAGSYLVTEAFF. CDR3 nucleotides: TGTGCCAGCAGCTTAGAGACGCGGGCGGGTTCGTATCTAGTAACTGAAGCTTTCTTT. Supplemented by reference TRBV7-2 and TRBJ1-1, the full variable domain reads GAGVSQSPSNKVTEKGKDVELRCDPISGHTALYWYRQSLGQGLEFLIYFQGNSAPDKSGLPSDRFSAERTGGSVSTLTIQRTQQEDSAVYLCASSLETRAGSYLVTEAFFGQGTRLTVV.

This clone was seen just once. The V gene is TRBV6-5, the J gene TRBJ1-1; 10 bases agree with TRBD1. V was pared by 6 bases and J by 5 bases, with 6 bases of the junction left unmatched. CDR1 is MNHEY and CDR2 is SVGAGI in the germline V gene. The CDR3 runs 14 residues. CDR3 amino acids: CASSSDRGRTEAFF. The CDR3 bases are TGTGCCAGCAGCTCTGACAGGGGGCGGACTGAAGCTTTCTTT.

The chain couples TRBV18 to TRBJ2-3; TRBD2 might be the D (6 bases). The CDR3 runs 16 residues. Germline CDR1 is KGHSH and CDR2 is LQKENI. Trimming took 2 bases from V and 7 from J, leaving 19 bases between them. Written as DNA, the CDR3 is TGTGCCAGCTCACCAAGGACCCGGGACTCAGGGAATACGCAGTATTTT. The encoded protein is CASSPRTRDSGNTQYF.

The chain links TRBV5-6 to TRBJ1-6; 7 bases match TRBD1. Germline CDR1 is SGHDT and CDR2 is YYEEEE. The length of the CDR3 is 14 residues. The V gene end was trimmed by 4 bases and the J gene end by 11 bases; junction bases not matched to a gene: 9. In DNA, the CDR3 is TGTGCCAGCAGCCAACAGGGGTTCGTCCCACCCCTCCACTTT. It encodes CASSQQGFVPPLHF. Based on the CDR3 plus reference TRBV5-6 and TRBJ1-6, the full variable domain is DAGVTQSPTHLIKTRGQQVTLRCSPKSGHDTVSWYQQALGQGPQFIFQYYEEEERQRGNFPDRFSGHQFPNYSSELNVNALLLGDSALYLCASSQQGFVPPLHFGNGTRLTVT.

In regard to this clone: This CDR3 is also generated by other DNA sequences in the sample. V gene TRBV29-1 combines with J gene TRBJ1-1; no definite D call. Germline lookup yields CDR1 SQVTM and CDR2 ANQGSEA. CDR3 length equals 10 residues. V lost 7 bases and J lost 1, with 4 bases in between. The chain's CDR3 is CSARNTEAFF. For the CDR3, the DNA is TGCAGCGCCCGGAACACTGAAGCTTTCTTT. The full variable domain, in which reference TRBV29-1 and TRBJ1-1 provide the parts outside the CDR3, is SAVISQKPSRDICQRGTSLTIQCQVDSQVTMMFWYRQQPGQSLTLIATANQGSEATYESGFVIDKFPISRPNLTFSTLTVSNMSPEDSSIYLCSARNTEAFFGQGTRLTVV.

The V gene is TRBV11-2, the J gene TRBJ2-1, with a weak D call TRBD1 (5 bases). The CDR3 consists of 17 residues. V was cut by 3 bases and J by 2 bases, with 17 bases left in between. Germline loops: CDR1 SGHAT, CDR2 FQNNGV. For the CDR3, the DNA is TGTGCCAGCAGCTTCATGCTAAGGACACCTACCTACAATGAGCAGTTCTTC. It codes for CASSFMLRTPTYNEQFF.

The chain uses TRBV4-3 and TRBJ2-2, with a weak D call TRBD2 (6 bases). CDR3 length: 17 residues. Germline CDR1 LGHNA, CDR2 YSLEER. Trimming took off 0 bases at V and 7 bases at J, with 18 bases between the two ends. DNA for the CDR3: TGCGCCAGCAGCCAAGATATTACGGAGGGCCTGTACGGGGAGCTGTTTTTT. It encodes CASSQDITEGLYGELFF.

V gene TRBV7-2 combines with J gene TRBJ2-3; the match to TRBD2 covers 7 bases. The length of the CDR3 is 19 residues. Germline CDR1 reads SGHTA; CDR2 reads FQGNSA. The junction had 18 bases not matched to a gene; V was cut back by 2 bases and J by 4 bases. The CDR3 nucleotides are TGTGCCAGCAGCTTAATCGGCCGGGCGGCGGGAGCCCGATCAGATACGCAGTATTTT. The encoded protein is CASSLIGRAAGARSDTQYF. Combining the CDR3 with reference TRBV7-2 and TRBJ2-3 gives the whole variable domain GAGVSQSPSNKVTEKGKDVELRCDPISGHTALYWYRQSLGQGLEFLIYFQGNSAPDKSGLPSDRFSAERTGGSVSTLTIQRTQQEDSAVYLCASSLIGRAAGARSDTQYFGPGTRLTVL.

This chain connects TRBV7-2 to TRBJ1-4; no definite D call. Germline-derived CDR1 and CDR2 are SGHTA and FQGNSA. Between the trimmed V and J ends, which lost 1 base and 8 bases, there was a span of 8 bases. CDR3 size: 13 residues. Written as DNA, the CDR3 is TGTGCCAGCAGCTTAGTGCCGGGGGAAAAACTGTTTTTT. Protein product: CASSLVPGEKLFF.

The gene calls are TRBV6-5 and TRBJ1-1; TRBD1 might be the D (5 bases). Germline V CDR1 and CDR2: MNHEY, SVGAGI. V gave up 2 bases and J gave up 5 bases, with 15 bases separating them. The CDR3 is 15 residues long. The CDR3 DNA reads TGTGCCAGCAGTTACGGGGGGATACGAGGTACTGAAGCTTTCTTT. Protein sequence: CASSYGGIRGTEAFF.

The V gene is TRBV3-1 (or the pseudogene TRBV3-2), the J gene TRBJ1-3, with D uncertain. This CDR3 has 16 residues. Trimming shortened V by 1 base and J by 0 bases, and 10 bases separated the two germline ends. Germline V lookup: CDR1 LGHDT, CDR2 YNNKEL (reference sequence). This chain's CDR3 is CASSQVVGTSGNTIYF. CDR3 bases: TGTGCCAGCAGCCAAGTCGTCGGTACCTCTGGAAACACCATATATTTT.

This CDR3 reads CASSERQRLEAFF. The DNA of the CDR3 is TGTGCCAGCAGTGAGAGACAGCGCCTTGAGGCTTTCTTT. This sequence joins TRBV6-1 and TRBJ1-1; tentative D call: TRBD1 (5 bases). Trimming stripped 3 bases from V and 11 bases from J, with 16 bases between. This CDR3 region has 13 residues. CDR1 is MNHNS and CDR2 is SASEGT in the germline V gene.

The rearrangement links TRBV6-6 to TRBJ2-7, with TRBD2 matching over 10 bases. V lost 0 bases, J lost 7 bases, and 9 bases stayed unmatched. The germline V gene encodes CDR1 MNHNY and CDR2 SVGAGI (reference sequence). CDR3 length: 16 residues. This chain's CDR3 is CASSYSTGTSVKEQYF. The CDR3 DNA reads as TGTGCCAGCAGTTACTCAACCGGGACTAGCGTTAAGGAGCAGTACTTC.

The rearrangement uses TRBV12-3 or TRBV12-4 and TRBJ2-5; a possible D gene is TRBD2 (6 bases). This CDR3 is built from 13 residues. V was shortened by 5 bases and J by 5 bases, with 12 bases between the two germline ends. The DNA for the CDR3 is TGTGCCAGCAGTCCCACGACTAGGGAGACCCAGTACTTC. Its translation: CASSPTTRETQYF.

The chain joins TRBV24-1 to TRBJ2-5; 12 positions match TRBD2. With 2 bases clipped from V and 1 base from J, the junction kept 4 bases outside the gene matches. CDR3 length equals 17 residues. CDR1 is KGHDR, CDR2 SFDVKD, per germline. The CDR3 region is CATSDWTSGILQETQYF. The CDR3 DNA sequence: TGTGCCACCAGTGATTGGACTAGCGGGATCCTCCAAGAGACCCAGTACTTC.

This chain uses TRBV15 with TRBJ2-1; weak D call: TRBD2 (5 bases). With 8 bases removed from V and 2 bases from J, the gap between germline ends came to 7 bases. The CDR3 sequence is 12 residues long. Germline loops: CDR1 LNHNV, CDR2 YYDKDF (reference sequence). CDR3 sequence reads: CATGSPYNEQFF. In DNA, the CDR3 is TGTGCCACCGGGAGTCCCTACAATGAGCAGTTCTTC. Full variable domain (remainder filled in from reference TRBV15 and TRBJ2-1): DAMVIQNPRYQVTQFGKPVTLSCSQTLNHNVMYWYQQKSSQAPKLLFHYYDKDFNNEADTPDNFQSRRPNTSFCFLDIRSPGLGDTAMYLCATGSPYNEQFFGPGTRLTVL.

The chain recombines TRBV6-2 or TRBV6-3 with TRBJ2-1; 8 bases agree with TRBD2. This CDR3 region has 21 residues. J was trimmed by 8 bases and V by 5 bases; bases with no gene match: 29. CDR1 MNHEY and CDR2 SVGEGT come from the germline V gene. CDR3 bases: TGTGCCAGCAGTACGCGGTGGGGGGCGTTGTTAGCGGGATACCCGGGCCATGAGCAGTTCTTC. It is translated as CASSTRWGALLAGYPGHEQFF.

This rearrangement joins TRBV11-1 to TRBJ1-2; TRBD1 matches at 7 bases. V lost 4 bases, J lost 0 bases, and 8 bases stayed unmatched. Germline CDR1 and CDR2: SGHAT and FQDESV (reference sequence). The CDR3 length is 16 residues. The CDR3 DNA reads as TGTGCCAGCAGCTCAGGACCAGGGGGATCTAACTATGGCTACACCTTC. Its protein product is CASSSGPGGSNYGYTF.

The chain couples TRBV10-3 to TRBJ1-2; D remains ambiguous. Germline CDR1 ENHRY, CDR2 SYGVKD. The ends were cut back, 3 bases at V and 8 bases at J, with 13 bases in the middle. This CDR3 has 13 amino acids. CDR3 protein: CAISDQTMGGYTF. CDR3 DNA sequence: TGTGCCATCAGTGACCAGACCATGGGCGGCTACACCTTC.

This chain connects TRBV27 to TRBJ2-5, with D perhaps TRBD1 (5 bases). The CDR3 is made up of 14 amino acids. The V gene's germline CDR1 is MNHEY and CDR2 SMNVEV (reference sequence). Trimming took 3 bases from V and 2 from J, leaving 10 bases between them. The CDR3 protein is CASSFGQYQETQYF. The CDR3 nucleotides are TGTGCCAGCAGTTTCGGACAATATCAAGAGACCCAGTACTTC.

The J gene is TRBJ1-2, the V gene TRBV10-3; 7 nucleotides align to TRBD1. CDR3 length: 13 residues. J lost 9 bases, V lost 7 bases, and 11 bases had no gene match. The germline CDR1 and CDR2 sequences are ENHRY and SYGVKD. Written as DNA, the CDR3 is TGTGCCATCACCGGGACAGAGGGAAGTCGCTACACCTTC. It specifies CAITGTEGSRYTF.

The rearrangement uses TRBV5-5 and TRBJ2-1; 7 bases match TRBD1. This CDR3 comprises 16 residues. V was clipped by 0 bases and J by 6 bases; unmatched bases: 9. Per germline, CDR1 SGHKS and CDR2 YYEKEE (reference sequence). Here the CDR3 reads CASSLAPDRAFNEQFF. DNA for the CDR3: TGTGCCAGCAGCTTGGCCCCCGACAGGGCGTTCAATGAGCAGTTCTTC.

This chain connects TRBV6-2 or TRBV6-3 to TRBJ2-1, with 8 nucleotides matching TRBD2. The junction had 0 bases not matched to a gene; V was cut back by 4 bases and J by 1 base. CDR3 size: 14 residues. The V gene's germline CDR1 is MNHEY and CDR2 SVGEGT. The CDR3: CASSLAGSYNEQFF. The DNA of the CDR3 is TGTGCCAGCAGTTTAGCGGGATCCTACAATGAGCAGTTCTTC.

The chain is built from TRBV3-1 (or the pseudogene TRBV3-2) and TRBJ1-5; D is ambiguous. CDR1 and CDR2 (germline): LGHDT, YNNKEL (reference sequence). The CDR3 sequence is 21 residues long. Trimming removed 1 base at V and 1 base at J, with 26 bases between. The chain's CDR3 is CASSQVRFGVPVDESNQPQHF. The CDR3 DNA is TGTGCCAGCAGCCAAGTCCGGTTCGGGGTCCCGGTGGACGAGAGCAATCAGCCCCAGCATTTT.

The chain links TRBV11-2 to TRBJ1-1; D is unclear. The CDR3 loop spans 11 amino acids. V lost 1 base to trimming and J lost 7 bases, with 4 bases between them. Germline values: CDR1 SGHAT, CDR2 FQNNGV. This chain's CDR3 is CASSLGGEAFF. CDR3 bases: TGTGCCAGCAGCTTAGGAGGTGAAGCTTTCTTT.

The rearrangement uses TRBV19 and TRBJ1-1, with 7 bases that match TRBD1. Trimming took 7 bases from V and 3 from J; bases not matched to a gene: 8. Germline V gene lookup returns CDR1 LNHDA and CDR2 SQIVND (reference sequence). This CDR3 has 14 amino acids. CDR3 amino acids: CASTPRDRDTEAFF. For the CDR3, the DNA is TGTGCCAGTACCCCCCGCGACAGGGACACTGAAGCTTTCTTT.

V is TRBV4-3 and J is TRBJ2-7; TRBD2 aligns across 10 bases. CDR1 and CDR2 (germline): LGHNA, YSLEER. V shed 0 bases, J shed 3 bases, and the junction held 5 bases outside the gene matches. The CDR3 is made up of 16 amino acids. The CDR3: CASSQDRLAGSYEQYF. The CDR3 coding sequence is TGCGCCAGCAGCCAAGATCGACTAGCGGGCAGCTACGAGCAGTACTTC.

A single count supports this clone. The CDR3 spells CAWSLGGPQHF. In nucleotides, the CDR3 is TGTGCCTGGAGTCTGGGGGGGCCCCAGCATTTT. The chain combines TRBV30 with TRBJ1-5; the D gene is possibly TRBD1 (5 bases). The length of the CDR3 is 11 residues. V lost 2 bases and J 9 bases, leaving 8 bases between the germline ends. Germline CDR1 GTSNPN, CDR2 SVGIG (reference sequence).

The CDR3 nucleotides are TGTGCCAGCAGTTTTCCGGAGCCCCAGCATTTT. Its protein is CASSFPEPQHF. This chain connects TRBV6-5 to TRBJ1-5, with no clear D. Trimming cost V 4 bases and J 8 bases, with 6 bases left between them. CDR1 is MNHEY, CDR2 SVGAGI, per germline. This CDR3 contains 11 residues.

The chain links TRBV6-2 or TRBV6-3 to TRBJ1-1; D perhaps matches TRBD1 (6 bases). Germline V lookup: CDR1 MNHEY, CDR2 SVGEGT. The CDR3 length is 18 residues. V was pared by 0 bases and J by 8 bases, with 25 bases between. CDR3 nucleotides: TGTGCCAGCAGTTACTCGCCCCAAACTAAGACAGGCCTGCTCGAAGCTTTCTTT. The encoded protein is CASSYSPQTKTGLLEAFF.

The V gene is TRBV5-8, the J gene TRBJ2-2, with 13 positions matching TRBD2. This CDR3 spans 16 amino acids. Germline CDR1 SGHTS, CDR2 YDEGEE. J gave up 5 bases and V 4 bases, and 5 bases lay outside the gene matches. CDR3 amino acids: CASSVTSGRATGELFF. The CDR3 region has the DNA TGTGCCAGCAGCGTCACTAGCGGGAGGGCTACCGGGGAGCTGTTTTTT.